Below are 15 T cell receptor beta chains sequenced from a single sample in a study of CD8 T cells in ankylosing spondylitis. Findings and caveats of the study: Seven to nine highly homologous variants formed a TCR beta motif that appeared characteristic of ankylosing spondylitis blood.

No antigens are known for them. TCRdb reprocessed the 5' RACE reads via MiXCR and lists one record per CDR3 protein. This table has approximately 540,000 distinct CDR3 sequences, roughly 12% appearing once. Sequencing used blood, either unsorted or a sorted T cell fraction (not recorded which). The source is a male donor with ankylosing spondylitis.

This clonotype was counted between two and nine times. The rearrangement joins TRBV21-1 to TRBJ2-7; the D call in the table, TRBD1, was not verified against the DNA. TRBV21-1 is recorded as a pseudogene. The CDR3 is 14 amino acids. CDR3 residues: CASTEAAQTYEQYV. Here the CDR3 DNA reads TGTGCCAGCACCGAAGCCGCCCAGACCTACGAGCAGTACGTC.

The rearrangement uses TRBV27 and TRBJ1-1; 8 bases are shared with TRBD1. The junction had 5 bases not matched to a gene; V was cut back by 10 bases and J by 1 base. Germline CDR1 reads MNHEY; CDR2 reads SMNVEV (reference sequence). This CDR3 has 13 residues. CDR3 nucleotides: TGTGCCACCGGGGACAGGCCGAACACTGAAGCTTTCTTT. Encoded protein: CATGDRPNTEAFF.

The chain is built from TRBV3-1 and TRBJ2-5, with D perhaps TRBD2 (6 bases). V lost 0 bases to trimming and J lost 5 bases, with 10 bases between them. The germline V gene has CDR1 LGHDT and CDR2 YNNKEL (reference sequence). The CDR3 extends over 14 amino acids. CDR3 region: CASSQDGGGETQYF. CDR3 coding DNA: TGTGCCAGCAGCCAAGATGGTGGGGGGGAGACCCAGTACTTC.

This clonotype was counted a few times. This sequence joins TRBV5-1 and TRBJ2-5, with TRBD1 as a possible D gene (5 bases). Germline V lookup: CDR1 SGHRS, CDR2 YFSETQ. The length of the CDR3 is 14 residues. The V end was cut by 4 bases, the J end by 0 bases, with 10 bases between. CDR3 bases: TGCGCCAGCAGCCAACAGGCCAACCAAGAGACCCAGTACTTC. This encodes CASSQQANQETQYF.

The chain joins TRBV15 to TRBJ1-4; tentative D call: TRBD1 (6 bases). In germline, CDR1 is LNHNV, CDR2 YYDKDF (reference sequence). Trimming took 1 base from V and 7 from J, leaving 10 bases between them. The CDR3 runs 14 residues. Here the CDR3 reads CATSRVGAGEKLFF. The CDR3 nucleotides are TGTGCCACCAGCAGAGTGGGGGCTGGTGAAAAACTGTTTTTT.

This clonotype has a count of ten or more. The rearrangement joins TRBV12-3 or TRBV12-4 to TRBJ2-1; D is perhaps TRBD2 (6 bases). Trimming pared 6 bases from V and 7 bases from J, leaving 16 bases between. This CDR3 comprises 14 residues. CDR3 nucleotides: TGTGCCAGCAGGGTTAGCGGATTTTATAATGAGCAGTTCTTC. This encodes CASRVSGFYNEQFF.

The chain uses TRBV20-1 and TRBJ2-5; D uncertain. V was cut by 1 base and J by 5 bases, with 5 bases left in between. CDR1 is DFQATT, CDR2 SNEGSKA, per germline (reference sequence). This CDR3 comprises 11 residues. The CDR3 coding sequence is TGCAGTGCTAGAGCTGGGGAGACCCAGTACTTC. The encoded protein is CSARAGETQYF.

The chain recombines TRBV5-1 with TRBJ1-6, with unresolved D. The V gene's germline CDR1 is SGHRS and CDR2 YFSETQ. The CDR3 has 15 residues. V was trimmed by 2 bases and J by 5 bases, leaving 11 bases between them. The CDR3 region is CASSLSGANNSPLHF. The CDR3 nucleotides read TGCGCCAGCAGCTTATCAGGAGCAAATAATTCACCCCTCCACTTT. Together with reference TRBV5-1 and TRBJ1-6, the CDR3 gives the full variable domain: KAGVTQTPRYLIKTRGQQVTLSCSPISGHRSVSWYQQTPGQGLQFLFEYFSETQRNKGNFPGRFSGRQFSNSRSEMNVSTLELGDSALYLCASSLSGANNSPLHFGNGTRLTVT.

The CDR3 DNA is TGTGCCAGCAGTTTATCAACAGGCCGCTATGGCTACACCTTC. Its protein product is CASSLSTGRYGYTF. The chain has TRBV27 and TRBJ1-2; perhaps TRBD1 as D (5 bases). Germline lookup yields CDR1 MNHEY and CDR2 SMNVEV (reference sequence). The CDR3 is 14 residues long. Trimming cost V 0 bases and J 4 bases, with 9 bases left between them.

This clonotype was seen only a few times. The V call is TRBV5-1, the J call TRBJ1-1; no clear D gene. V dropped 4 bases and J dropped 1 base, with 14 bases sitting between them. This CDR3 has 15 amino acids. Germline V lookup: CDR1 SGHRS, CDR2 YFSETQ. This CDR3 is CASSRDGVQNTEAFF. The CDR3 DNA is TGCGCCAGCAGCCGTGACGGGGTCCAGAACACTGAAGCTTTCTTT.

V usage is TRBV2 and J usage is TRBJ1-1; 8 bases match TRBD1. The V gene's germline CDR1 is SNHLY and CDR2 FYNNEI. The CDR3 contains 14 residues. The V gene end was trimmed by 8 bases and the J gene end by 1 base; junction bases not matched to a gene: 6. The CDR3 loop is CASRGQVSNTEAFF. As DNA, the CDR3 is TGTGCCAGCCGGGGACAGGTGTCGAACACTGAAGCTTTCTTT.

The rearrangement joins TRBV5-1 to TRBJ2-5, with 7 nucleotides matching TRBD2. The germline V gene encodes CDR1 SGHRS and CDR2 YFSETQ. V shed 0 bases, J shed 5 bases, and the junction held 4 bases outside the gene matches. CDR3 size: 14 residues. This CDR3 is CASSLVAGAETQYF. Written as DNA, the CDR3 is TGCGCCAGCAGCTTGGTTGCGGGAGCGGAGACCCAGTACTTC.

This clonotype has a handful of counts. The rearrangement links TRBV24-1 to TRBJ1-2, with D uncertain. The germline V gene encodes CDR1 KGHDR and CDR2 SFDVKD. The CDR3 has 11 amino acids. Trimming cost V 0 bases and J 8 bases, with 3 bases left between them. The chain's CDR3 is CATSDLLGYTF. As DNA, the CDR3 is TGTGCCACCAGTGATTTGCTCGGCTACACCTTC.

The chain links TRBV20-1 to TRBJ2-3; TRBD2 matches at 12 bases. The CDR3 spans 14 residues. Germline trimming cut 3 bases from V and 9 bases from J; bases unmatched to any gene: 7. In germline, CDR1 is DFQATT, CDR2 SNEGSKA (reference sequence). The CDR3 bases are TGCAGTGCTAGTCTAGCGGGAGGGTCCGCGACGCAGTATTTT. This translates into CSASLAGGSATQYF.

The rearrangement joins TRBV24-1 to TRBJ2-1; perhaps TRBD1 as D (5 bases). The CDR3 extends over 16 amino acids. Between the trimmed V and J ends, which lost 1 base and 5 bases, there was a span of 14 bases. In germline, CDR1 is KGHDR, CDR2 SFDVKD. CDR3 coding DNA: TGTGCCACCAGTGATTTTTCGACAGCGAACGACAATGAGCAGTTCTTC. Residues: CATSDFSTANDNEQFF.